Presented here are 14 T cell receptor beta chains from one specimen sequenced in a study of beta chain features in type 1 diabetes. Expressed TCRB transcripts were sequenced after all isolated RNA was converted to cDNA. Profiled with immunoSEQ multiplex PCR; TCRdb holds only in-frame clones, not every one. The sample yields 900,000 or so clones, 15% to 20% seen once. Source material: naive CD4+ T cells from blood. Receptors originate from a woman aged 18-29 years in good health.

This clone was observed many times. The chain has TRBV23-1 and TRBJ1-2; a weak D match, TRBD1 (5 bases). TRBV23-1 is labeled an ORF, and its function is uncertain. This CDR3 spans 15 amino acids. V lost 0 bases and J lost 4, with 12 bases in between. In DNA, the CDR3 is TGCGCCAGCAGTCAATCGGACACCGGGATCTATGGCTACACCTTC. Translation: CASSQSDTGIYGYTF.

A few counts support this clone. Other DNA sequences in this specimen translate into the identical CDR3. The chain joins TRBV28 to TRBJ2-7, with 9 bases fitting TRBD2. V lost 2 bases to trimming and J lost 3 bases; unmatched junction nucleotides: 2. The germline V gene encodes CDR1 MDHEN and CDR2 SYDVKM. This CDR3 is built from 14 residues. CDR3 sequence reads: CASSLAGGNYEQYF. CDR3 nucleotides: TGTGCCAGCAGTTTAGCGGGAGGGAACTACGAGCAGTACTTC.

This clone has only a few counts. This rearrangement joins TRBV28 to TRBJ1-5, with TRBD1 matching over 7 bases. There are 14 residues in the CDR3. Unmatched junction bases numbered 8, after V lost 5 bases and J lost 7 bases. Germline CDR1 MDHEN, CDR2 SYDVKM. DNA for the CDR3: TGTGCCAGCAGTCAAGGACAGGTCCGGCAGCCCCAGCATTTT. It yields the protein CASSQGQVRQPQHF.

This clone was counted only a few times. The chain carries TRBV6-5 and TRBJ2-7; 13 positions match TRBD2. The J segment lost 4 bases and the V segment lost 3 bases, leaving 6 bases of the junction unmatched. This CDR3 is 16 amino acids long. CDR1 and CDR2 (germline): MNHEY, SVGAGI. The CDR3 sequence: CASSYTGTSGNYEQYF. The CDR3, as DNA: TGTGCCAGCAGTTATACCGGGACTAGCGGGAATTACGAGCAGTACTTC.

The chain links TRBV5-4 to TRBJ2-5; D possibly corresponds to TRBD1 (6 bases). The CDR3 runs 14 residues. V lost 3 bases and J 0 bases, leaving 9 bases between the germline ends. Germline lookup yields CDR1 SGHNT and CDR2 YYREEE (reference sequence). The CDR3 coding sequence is TGTGCCAGCAGCTGGGACACCCACCAAGAGACCCAGTACTTC. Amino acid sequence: CASSWDTHQETQYF.

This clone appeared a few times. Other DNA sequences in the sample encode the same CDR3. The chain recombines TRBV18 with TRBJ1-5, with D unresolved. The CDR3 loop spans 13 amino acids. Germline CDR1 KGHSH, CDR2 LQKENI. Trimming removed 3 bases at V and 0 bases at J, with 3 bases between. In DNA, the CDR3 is TGTGCCAGCTCACCCGATAGCAATCAGCCCCAGCATTTT. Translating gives CASSPDSNQPQHF.

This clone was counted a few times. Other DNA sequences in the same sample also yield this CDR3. CDR3 protein: CASSQGDRGIGQPQHF. The DNA of the CDR3 is TGTGCCAGCAGCCAAGGGGACAGGGGGATAGGACAGCCCCAGCATTTT. The chain has TRBV4-2 and TRBJ1-5; 11 bases are a match to TRBD1. In germline, CDR1 is LGHNA, CDR2 YNFKEQ. Trimming took 1 base from V and 7 from J; bases not matched to a gene: 6. The CDR3 extends over 16 amino acids.

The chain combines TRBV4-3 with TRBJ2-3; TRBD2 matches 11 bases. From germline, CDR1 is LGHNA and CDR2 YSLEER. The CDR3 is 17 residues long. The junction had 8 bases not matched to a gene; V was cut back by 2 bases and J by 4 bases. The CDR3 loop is CASSQKTGTSGSDTQYF. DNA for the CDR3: TGCGCCAGCAGCCAAAAAACCGGGACTAGCGGATCAGATACGCAGTATTTT.

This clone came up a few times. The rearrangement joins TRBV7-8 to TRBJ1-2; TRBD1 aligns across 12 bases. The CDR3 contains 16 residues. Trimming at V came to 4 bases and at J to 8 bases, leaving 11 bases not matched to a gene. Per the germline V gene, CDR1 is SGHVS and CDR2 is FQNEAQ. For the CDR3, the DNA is TGTGCCAGCAGCTCAAGACCGGGACAGGGGGCGAAGGGCTACACCTTC. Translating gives CASSSRPGQGAKGYTF.

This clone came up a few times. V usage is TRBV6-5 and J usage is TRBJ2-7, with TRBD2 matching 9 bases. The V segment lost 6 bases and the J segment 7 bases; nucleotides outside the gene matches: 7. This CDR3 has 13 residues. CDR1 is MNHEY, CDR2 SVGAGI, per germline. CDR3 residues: CASSQGLAREQYF. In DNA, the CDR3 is TGTGCCAGCAGCCAAGGACTAGCGCGGGAGCAGTACTTC.

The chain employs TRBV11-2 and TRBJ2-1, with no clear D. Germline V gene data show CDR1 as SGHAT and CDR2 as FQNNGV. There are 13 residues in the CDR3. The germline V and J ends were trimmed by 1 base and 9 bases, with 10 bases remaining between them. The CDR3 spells CASSLAPTLEQFF. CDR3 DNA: TGTGCCAGCAGCTTAGCGCCAACCCTTGAGCAGTTCTTC.

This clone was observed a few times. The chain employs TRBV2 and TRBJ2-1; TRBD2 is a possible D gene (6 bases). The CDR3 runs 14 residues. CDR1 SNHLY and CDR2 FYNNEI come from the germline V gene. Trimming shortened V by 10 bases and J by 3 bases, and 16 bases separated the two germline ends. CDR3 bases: TGTGCCACCGGCGGACGGGACTTCTACAATGAGCAGTTCTTC. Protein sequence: CATGGRDFYNEQFF.

The CDR3 nucleotides read TGTGCCAGCAGTTTAATGTCGGTGGGGCTGTTTTTT. Its protein is CASSLMSVGLFF. The V call is TRBV28, the J call TRBJ2-2; D unclear. Germline V gene lookup returns CDR1 MDHEN and CDR2 SYDVKM. With 2 bases removed from V and 13 bases from J, the gap between germline ends came to 11 bases. The CDR3 has 12 residues. Full variable domain (missing parts from reference TRBV28 and TRBJ2-2): DVKVTQSSRYLVKRTGEKVFLECVQDMDHENMFWYRQDPGLGLRLIYFSYDVKMKEKGDIPEGYSVSREKKERFSLILESASTNQTSMYLCASSLMSVGLFFGEGSRLTVL.

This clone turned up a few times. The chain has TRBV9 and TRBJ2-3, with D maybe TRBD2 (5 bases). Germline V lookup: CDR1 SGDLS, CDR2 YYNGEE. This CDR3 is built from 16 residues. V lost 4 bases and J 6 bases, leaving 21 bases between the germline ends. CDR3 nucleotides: TGTGCCAGCAGCCCCGTAGGAGTAGCGTGGGTGGATACGCAGTATTTT. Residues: CASSPVGVAWVDTQYF.